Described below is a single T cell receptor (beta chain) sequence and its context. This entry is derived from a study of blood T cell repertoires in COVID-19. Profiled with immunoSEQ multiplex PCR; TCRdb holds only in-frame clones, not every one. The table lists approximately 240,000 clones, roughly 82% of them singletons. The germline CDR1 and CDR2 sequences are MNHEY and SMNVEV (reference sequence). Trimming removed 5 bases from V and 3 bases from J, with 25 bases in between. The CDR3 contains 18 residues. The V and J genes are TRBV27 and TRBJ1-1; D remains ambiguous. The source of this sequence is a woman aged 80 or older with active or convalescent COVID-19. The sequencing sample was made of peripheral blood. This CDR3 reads CASSLSPILVRADTEAFF. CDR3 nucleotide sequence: TGTGCCAGCAGTCTGTCCCCGATTCTGGTTCGTGCGGACACTGAAGCTTTCTTT.